The rows below give T cell receptor beta chains drawn from one sample of a study of graft-versus-host responses after intestinal transplantation. The assay was immunoSEQ multiplex PCR, and TCRdb's table has in-frame clones only and misses some. Of about 23,000 clones listed, approximately 91% are singletons. The source was PBMCs, collected 39 days after intestinal transplant. The receptors were gathered from a human patient who received an intestinal transplant, so some T cells may come from the graft donor. Both conserved end residues are part of each CDR3. The D gene is left open where the match is weak.

v_call,d_call,cdr3_aa
TRBV28,.,CASSLGRTSNQPQHF
TRBV4-3,.,CASSQARDSYEQYF
TRBV4-1,TRBD1,CASSPRTGNTYEQYF
TRBV4-2,TRBD2,CASSQDLAGDEQFF
TRBV6-6,TRBD1,CASSSYRGGEKLFF
TRBV4-1,.,CASSQVSRDHGYTF
TRBV6-5,.,CASSYAEGYEQYF
TRBV6-6,.,CASSPTGYYEQYF
TRBV5-1,.,CASSLASNTQYF
TRBV18,.,CASSFEQGEVYEQYF
TRBV11-2,.,CASSLGAGVGSDTQYF
TRBV7-9,.,CASSGLGRGTEAFF
TRBV7-4,.,CASSLAPRSSGANVLTF
TRBV19,TRBD2,CASRSLAGAPYEQYF
TRBV19,.,CASSGSDSNQPQHF